These 17 T cell receptor beta chains were all obtained from the same sample, sequenced in a study of blood T cell repertoires in COVID-19. Libraries were prepared by immunoSEQ multiplex PCR; TCRdb keeps only in-frame clonotypes and omits some of them. The sample includes approximately 77,000 clones, 80% of them seen just once. Sequenced input: peripheral blood. Receptors were obtained from a woman between 65 and 79 years old with acute or convalescent COVID-19.

The chain combines TRBV5-4 with TRBJ1-2, with a possible D match to TRBD1 (5 bases). CDR3 length: 13 amino acids. Trimming cost V 2 bases and J 8 bases, with 13 bases left between them. Germline V gives CDR1 SGHNT, CDR2 YYREEE (reference sequence). DNA of the CDR3: TGTGCCAGCAGCTTAGGGGACTACCTGGGCTACACCTTC. Amino acid sequence: CASSLGDYLGYTF.

As for this clone: Compared with germline, one end of the junction differs, possibly owing to a read error. The J gene is TRBJ2-7, the V gene TRBV5-1; maybe TRBD1 (6 bases). This CDR3 contains 15 residues. CDR1 and CDR2 from the germline V gene are SGHRS and YFSETQ. The CDR3: CASTLGHTSSYEQYF. The CDR3 DNA reads TGCGCCAGCACCTTGGGACACACAAGCTCCTACGAGCAGTACTTC.

This chain connects TRBV7-9 to TRBJ2-7; 8 bases align to TRBD1. The V gene end was trimmed by 2 bases and the J gene end by 4 bases; junction bases not matched to a gene: 4. Germline V gives CDR1 SEHNR, CDR2 FQNEAQ (reference sequence). The CDR3 runs to 14 residues. This CDR3 reads CASSLSGGEYEQYF. The CDR3 DNA is TGTGCCAGCAGCTTATCAGGGGGCGAGTACGAGCAGTACTTC. Drawing the rest from reference TRBV7-9 and TRBJ2-7, the complete variable domain is DTGVSQNPRHKITKRGQNVTFRCDPISEHNRLYWYRQTLGQGPEFLTYFQNEAQLEKSRLLSDRFSAERPKGSFSTLEIQRTEQGDSAMYLCASSLSGGEYEQYFGPGTRLTVT.

Of note for this clone: The same CDR3 arises from other DNA sequences in this sample as well. V is TRBV5-4 and J is TRBJ2-5; a weak D match, TRBD2 (6 bases). CDR1 and CDR2 from the germline V gene are SGHNT and YYREEE (reference sequence). The V end was cut by 0 bases, the J end by 4 bases, with 10 bases between. The CDR3 sequence is 14 residues long. In DNA, the CDR3 is TGTGCCAGCAGCTTGGTTGGAGGGAGAGAGACCCAGTACTTC. It is translated as CASSLVGGRETQYF. Complete variable domain (other parts from reference TRBV5-4 and TRBJ2-5): ETGVTQSPTHLIKTRGQQVTLRCSSQSGHNTVSWYQQALGQGPQFIFQYYREEENGRGNFPPRFSGLQFPNYSSELNVNALELDDSALYLCASSLVGGRETQYFGPGTRLLVL.

The chain links TRBV11-2 to TRBJ1-1; 8 bases line up with TRBD1. The CDR3 covers 16 residues. Germline trimming cut 5 bases from V and 3 bases from J; bases unmatched to any gene: 11. Germline lookup yields CDR1 SGHAT and CDR2 FQNNGV. The CDR3 DNA sequence: TGTGCCAGCAGCCCACTCGGGACAGGACGTGACACTGAAGCTTTCTTT. Translated: CASSPLGTGRDTEAFF.

The table lists this clone with a few counts. The V gene is TRBV19, the J gene TRBJ1-2, with D unclear. Trimming took 5 bases from V and 8 from J, leaving 15 bases between them. The CDR3 consists of 13 residues. CDR1 and CDR2 (germline): LNHDA, SQIVND (reference sequence). The CDR3, as DNA: TGTGCCAGTAGTGAAGGGCCAGTAGCGGGCTACACCTTC. It is translated as CASSEGPVAGYTF.

The CDR3 region is CASSIAGPDRAGANVLTF. Here the CDR3 DNA reads TGTGCCAGTAGTATAGCTGGCCCCGACAGGGCTGGGGCCAACGTCCTGACTTTC. The rearrangement joins TRBV19 to TRBJ2-6, with 7 bases identical to TRBD1. The CDR3 covers 18 residues. Trimming at V came to 1 base and at J to 2 bases, leaving 8 bases not matched to a gene. Germline V gene sequence: CDR1 LNHDA, CDR2 SQIVND (reference sequence).

V is TRBV9 and J is TRBJ2-7; 7 bases fit TRBD2. CDR3 length: 14 amino acids. The ends lost 3 bases at V and 7 bases at J; junction bases unmatched: 10. Looked up from germline, CDR1 is SGDLS and CDR2 is YYNGEE. CDR3 residues: CASSGERGGREQYF. The CDR3 nucleotides read TGTGCCAGCAGCGGAGAGCGCGGGGGACGGGAGCAGTACTTC. Combining the CDR3 with reference TRBV9 and TRBJ2-7 gives the whole variable domain DSGVTQTPKHLITATGQRVTLRCSPRSGDLSVYWYQQSLDQGLQFLIQYYNGEERAKGNILERFSAQQFPDLHSELNLSSLELGDSALYFCASSGERGGREQYFGPGTRLTVT.

The chain has TRBV4-3 and TRBJ2-5, with unresolved D. CDR1 is LGHNA, CDR2 YSLEER, per germline. The CDR3 is 15 amino acids. V was pared by 0 bases and J by 5 bases, with 13 bases between. CDR3 sequence (DNA): TGCGCCAGCAGCCAAGAGAGGAGTAGCTGGGAGACCCAGTACTTC. Its protein product is CASSQERSSWETQYF.

In this sample, this clone turned up a few times. This chain links TRBV6-5 with TRBJ2-1; 13 bases are a match to TRBD2. Per the germline V gene, CDR1 is MNHEY and CDR2 is SVGAGI. The CDR3 runs to 15 residues. V was clipped by 4 bases and J by 6 bases; unmatched bases: 3. The CDR3 DNA sequence: TGTGCCAGCAGTTCGACTAGCGGGGGGATCAATGAGCAGTTCTTC. It specifies CASSSTSGGINEQFF.

The CDR3 DNA sequence: TGTGCCAGCAGCATTCTTCTAGCGGGGGCGCAACAAGAGACCCAGTACTTC. Protein product: CASSILLAGAQQETQYF. The chain uses TRBV11-2 and TRBJ2-5, with 10 positions matching TRBD2. CDR1 and CDR2 (germline): SGHAT, FQNNGV. The V and J ends lost 5 bases and 2 bases, in that order; junction bases with no gene match: 11. The CDR3 has 17 amino acids.

This clone came up once. The CDR3 DNA reads as TGTGCCAGCTCACCGTTAGAATCGAATTCACCCCTCCACTTT. It yields the protein CASSPLESNSPLHF. The chain uses TRBV18 and TRBJ1-6, with D hard to call. V lost 3 bases and J lost 7, with 10 bases in between. Germline loops: CDR1 KGHSH, CDR2 LQKENI. The CDR3 has 14 residues.

This rearrangement joins TRBV12-5 to TRBJ1-2, with D possibly matching TRBD1 (5 bases). V lost 1 base to trimming and J lost 7 bases, with 13 bases between them. Per the germline V gene, CDR1 is LGHNT and CDR2 is FRNRAP. CDR3 length: 14 residues. CDR3 DNA: TGTGCTAGTGGTTTGGGCCGGGGGGATGCTGGCTACACCTTC. Amino acids: CASGLGRGDAGYTF.

The chain employs TRBV4-2 and TRBJ1-2, with 11 bases identical to TRBD1. CDR3 length: 14 amino acids. Trimming removed 4 bases from V and 4 bases from J; junction bases left unmatched: 2. CDR1 and CDR2 (germline): LGHNA, YNFKEQ. CDR3 sequence: CASSPGQGAYGYTF. The CDR3 DNA reads as TGTGCCAGCAGCCCAGGACAGGGGGCCTATGGCTACACCTTC.

The chain combines TRBV5-5 with TRBJ1-5; no clear D. Germline V gives CDR1 SGHKS, CDR2 YYEKEE (reference sequence). The CDR3 loop spans 15 amino acids. The germline V and J ends were trimmed by 4 bases and 2 bases, with 13 bases remaining between them. The CDR3 is CASSPRYVGNQPQHF. The CDR3 DNA reads as TGTGCCAGCAGCCCTCGGTATGTGGGCAATCAGCCCCAGCATTTT.

CDR3 DNA: TGTGCCAGTAGTTTGTCAGGCAATAGCAATCAGCCCCAGCATTTT. This gives the protein CASSLSGNSNQPQHF. The gene calls are TRBV19 and TRBJ1-5, with D unresolved. The CDR3 is made up of 15 amino acids. The V end lost 5 bases, the J end lost 0 bases, and 11 bases lay between the germline ends. The germline gives CDR1 LNHDA, CDR2 SQIVND (reference sequence).

The chain has TRBV6-5 and TRBJ2-7, with 8 nucleotides matching TRBD1. There are 15 residues in the CDR3. V lost 5 bases, J lost 2 bases, and 8 bases stayed unmatched. The germline V gene has CDR1 MNHEY and CDR2 SVGAGI. CDR3 amino acids: CASSPRQGLPYEQYF. The CDR3 nucleotides read TGTGCCAGCAGTCCCCGACAGGGGCTACCCTACGAGCAGTACTTC.